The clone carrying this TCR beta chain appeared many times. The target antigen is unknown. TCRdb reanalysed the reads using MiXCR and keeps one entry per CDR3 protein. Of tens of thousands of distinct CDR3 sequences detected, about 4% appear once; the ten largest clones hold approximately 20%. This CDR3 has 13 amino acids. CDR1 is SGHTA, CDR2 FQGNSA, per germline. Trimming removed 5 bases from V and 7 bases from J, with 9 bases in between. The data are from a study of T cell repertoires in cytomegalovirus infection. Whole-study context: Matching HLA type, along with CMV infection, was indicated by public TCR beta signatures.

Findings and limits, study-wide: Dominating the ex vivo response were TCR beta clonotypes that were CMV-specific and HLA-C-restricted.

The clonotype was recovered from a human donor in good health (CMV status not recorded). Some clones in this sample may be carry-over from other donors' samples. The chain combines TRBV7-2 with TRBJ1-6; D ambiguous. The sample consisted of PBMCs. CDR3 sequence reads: CASSDSRNSPLHF. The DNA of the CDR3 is TGTGCCAGCAGCGACTCACGGAATTCACCCCTCCACTTT.